This entry concerns a single TCR beta chain. This CDR3 contains 15 residues. The germline gives CDR1 MDHEN, CDR2 SYDVKM. V was pared by 3 bases and J by 2 bases, with 10 bases between. This sample was taken from a study of shared T cell receptors in the human thymus. Libraries were prepared by immunoSEQ multiplex PCR; TCRdb keeps only in-frame clonotypes and omits some of them. The table has about 500,000 clones, around 82% seen once. The sample also formed part of further work on human thymus T cells. This second study notes: Donation was from healthy Finnish infants who were having corrective surgery that addressed congenital heart defects. Thymus tissue was removed during corrective cardiac surgery. Gene usage (both V and J) appeared biased in thymic and blood repertoires.

This sequence was found in a boy younger than two with a congenital heart defect. The chain joins TRBV28 to TRBJ1-4; D perhaps matches TRBD1 (6 bases). The sample consisted of thymocytes. The DNA for the CDR3 is TGTGCCAGCAGTTTGGGGGGGGGCACTAATGAAAAACTGTTTTTT. This gives the protein CASSLGGGTNEKLFF.